Here is one TCR beta chain with its context. Its antigen has not been determined. Within one base of it there is no much larger clone, and no base qualities were kept. The data derive from a study of blood T cell repertoires in COVID-19 (dated by TCRdb to the early 2020s). Regarding the complete study: The collaborator samples originated in the United States, Italy and Spain and spanned the acute and convalescent phases of COVID-19. The sample metadata nearly always contained a de-identified subject ID, COVID-19 status, age in years and sex. Subjects who had been exposed to COVID-19, were actively infected with it, or had recovered from it provided the deeply sampled blood TCRbeta repertoires that made up the dataset. Where available, HLA class I and class II types were obtained from metadata supplied by the sample provider rather than from assay-based typing. Samples were obtained from the ongoing ImmuneRACE study (first 160 participants) and from 1,000 to 1,500 subjects provided by 6 global collaborators. The prospective study material was composed of cDNA or gDNA derived from T cells, B-cell-depleted T cells, or PBMCs. The repertoires were made available in a free public database intended to serve as a resource for research on the immune response to SARS-CoV-2.

The collaborating institutions used their own protocols to collect whole blood in K2EDTA tubes. Collaborator samples were shipped for TCRbeta analysis as frozen whole blood, isolated PBMCs, or DNA extracted from either sample type. Results and caveats for the whole study, not just this receptor: How much clinical and demographic metadata was included differed by source and by participant, and the metadata was provided uncurated.

The immunoSEQ Assay, a bias-controlled multiplex PCR, was used to amplify TCRbeta CDR3 regions from genomic DNA. Concerning the study's data processing: The number of nucleated cells in each sample was estimated from the amplification of reference gene primers within the assay. To quantify the absolute abundance of each unique TCRbeta CDR3 rearrangement, sequence reads were collapsed and filtered. For each sample, productive Simpson clonality was calculated by taking the square root of Simpson's diversity index across productive rearrangements. Held by TCRdb, this immuneACCESS table contains in-frame sequences only and omits some clones. Under half of the omission traces to an unresolved V gene where checked; the cause of the rest is unknown. The DNA gave D and trimming, while V, J and clone size come from that table. This sample comprises roughly 13,000 clones, roughly 82% of them detected only once. The ten largest clonotypes hold about 26% of the sample.

V trim: 8 bases; J trim: 2 bases; unmatched bases: 3. Sequences MGHRA (CDR1) and YSYEKL (CDR2) are obtained from the germline V gene. The CDR3 has 14 amino acids, counting the end cysteine and phenylalanine. Only the CDR3 region is kept as DNA, spanning 42 bases read in frame from base 1. The TCR comes from a woman between 50 and 59 years old with active or convalescent COVID-19. The rearranged chain carries TRBV4-1 and TRBJ2-3, and 11 junction bases match TRBD2. Sequencing was done on a sample of peripheral blood. The nucleotide sequence reads TGCGCCAGCGGGACTAGCGGAATCACAGATACGCAGTATTTT. Translated, it gives CASGTSGITDTQYF.